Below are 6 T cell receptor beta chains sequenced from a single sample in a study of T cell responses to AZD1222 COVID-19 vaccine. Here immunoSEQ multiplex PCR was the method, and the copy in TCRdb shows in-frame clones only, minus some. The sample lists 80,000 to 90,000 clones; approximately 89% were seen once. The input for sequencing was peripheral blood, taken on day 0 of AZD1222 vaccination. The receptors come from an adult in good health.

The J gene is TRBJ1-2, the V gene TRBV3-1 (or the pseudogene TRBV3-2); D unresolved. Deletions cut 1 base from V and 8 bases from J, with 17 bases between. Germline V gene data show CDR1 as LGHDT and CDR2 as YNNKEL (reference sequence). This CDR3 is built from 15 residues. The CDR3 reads CASSQVGARYSGYTF. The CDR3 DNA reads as TGTGCCAGCAGCCAAGTGGGAGCCCGGTACTCGGGCTACACCTTC.

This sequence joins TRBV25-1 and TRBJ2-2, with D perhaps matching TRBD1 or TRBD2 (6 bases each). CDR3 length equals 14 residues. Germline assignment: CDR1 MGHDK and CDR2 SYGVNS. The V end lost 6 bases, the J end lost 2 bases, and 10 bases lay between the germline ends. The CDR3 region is CASRTGGNTGELFF. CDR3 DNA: TGTGCCAGCAGGACCGGGGGCAACACCGGGGAGCTGTTTTTT.

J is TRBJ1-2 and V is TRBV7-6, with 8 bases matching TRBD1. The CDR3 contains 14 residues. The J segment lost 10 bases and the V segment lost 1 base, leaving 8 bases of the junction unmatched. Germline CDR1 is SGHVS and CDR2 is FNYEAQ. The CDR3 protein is CASSLDPGGSNYTF. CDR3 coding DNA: TGTGCCAGCAGCTTAGATCCAGGGGGCTCAAACTACACCTTC.

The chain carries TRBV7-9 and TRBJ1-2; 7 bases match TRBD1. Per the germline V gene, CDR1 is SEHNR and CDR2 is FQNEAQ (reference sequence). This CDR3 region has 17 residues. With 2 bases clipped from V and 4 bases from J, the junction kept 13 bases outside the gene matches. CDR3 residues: CASSLNEVEGGAYGYTF. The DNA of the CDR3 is TGTGCCAGCAGCTTAAACGAGGTAGAAGGGGGCGCCTATGGCTACACCTTC. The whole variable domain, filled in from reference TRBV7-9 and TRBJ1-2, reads DTGVSQNPRHKITKRGQNVTFRCDPISEHNRLYWYRQTLGQGPEFLTYFQNEAQLEKSRLLSDRFSAERPKGSFSTLEIQRTEQGDSAMYLCASSLNEVEGGAYGYTFGSGTRLTVV.

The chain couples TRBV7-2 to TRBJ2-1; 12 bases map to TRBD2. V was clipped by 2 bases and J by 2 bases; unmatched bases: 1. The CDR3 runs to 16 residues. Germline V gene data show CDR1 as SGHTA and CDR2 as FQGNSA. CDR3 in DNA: TGTGCCAGCAGCTTATCTAGCGGGGGGGCCTACAATGAGCAGTTCTTC. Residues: CASSLSSGGAYNEQFF.

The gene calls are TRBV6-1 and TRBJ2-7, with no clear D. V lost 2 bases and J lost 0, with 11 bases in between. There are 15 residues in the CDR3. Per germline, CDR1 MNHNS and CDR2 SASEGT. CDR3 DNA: TGTGCCAGCAGTGAACCCGGTTTTAGCTCCTACGAGCAGTACTTC. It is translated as CASSEPGFSSYEQYF.